The rows below give T cell receptor beta chains drawn from one sample of a study of CD8 T cells in Susac syndrome. TCRdb redid the calling of the immunoSEQ multiplex PCR reads with MiXCR, one entry per CDR3 protein. The sample has under 80,000 distinct CDR3 sequences, about 92% seen once; the top ten hold around 0.52%. The sequencing input was CD4+ T cells from PBMCs. The receptor set was obtained from a human donor with Susac syndrome. Each CDR3 is given with its conserved first and last residue. D genes are given only for firm matches. Rows may omit the clone size; those that give it use once, few, many or a size class.

TGTGCCAGCAGCTTAGATGGGGGACTCCGGGGCTACGAGCAGTACTTC	CASSLDGGLRGYEQYF	.	TRBV7-2	TRBJ2-7	.
TGTGCCAGCAGCGTAGATCGAGGGGAAGAGACCCAGTACTTC	CASSVDRGEETQYF	.	TRBV9	TRBJ2-5	.
TGTGCCAGCTCACCACAGGTGGCGGGGCCCCAGCATTTT	CASSPQVAGPQHF	.	TRBV18	TRBJ1-5	.
TGTGCCATCAGGAGTGGCGGCACAGATACGCAGTATTTT	CAIRSGGTDTQYF	.	TRBV28	TRBJ2-3	.
TGTGCCAGCAGTGGCAGGATACCAGACTCTGGGGCCAACGTCCTGACTTTC	CASSGRIPDSGANVLTF	once	TRBV7-2	TRBJ2-6	.
TGCGCCAGCAGCCATGCCTACGTACCCTCCTACGAGCAGTACTTC	CASSHAYVPSYEQYF	.	TRBV4-1	TRBJ2-7	.
TGTGCCATCAAAAGGGAAACCCTTAGGGCAGATACGCAGTATTTT	CAIKRETLRADTQYF	.	TRBV10-3	TRBJ2-3	.
TGCAGTGCTAGAGATCGGATTAGGTCTGGAGGGGATGGATCCGGGGAGCTGTTTTTT	CSARDRIRSGGDGSGELFF	.	TRBV20-1	TRBJ2-2	.
TGTGCCATCCGAGGTTGGGATGAGCAGTTCTTC	CAIRGWDEQFF	.	TRBV10-3	TRBJ2-1	.
TGCGCCAGCAGCTGGGACAAAAACGGTGAGCAGTTCTTC	CASSWDKNGEQFF	.	TRBV5-1	TRBJ2-1	.
TGTGCCACTAGAATGCAGGGGGCAGTCAACGAGCAGTACTTC	CATRMQGAVNEQYF	.	TRBV5-4	TRBJ2-7	TRBD1
TGTGCCAGCAGCTTTACAGGGCGGCGGGAGACCCAGTACTTC	CASSFTGRRETQYF	.	TRBV5-4	TRBJ2-5	.
TGTGCCAGCAGCCCCCTCGGACAGGGGACTAACAATGAGCAGTTCTTC	CASSPLGQGTNNEQFF	.	TRBV4-2	TRBJ2-1	TRBD1
TGTGCCAGTAGTATCCAGGGGAGTATGGTGAACACTGAAGCTTTCTTT	CASSIQGSMVNTEAFF	.	TRBV19	TRBJ1-1	.
TGTGCCAGCAGCCCATACAGGGGAAGGGCTTCGAACACCGGGGAGCTGTTTTTT	CASSPYRGRASNTGELFF	.	TRBV14	TRBJ2-2	TRBD1
TGTGCCAGCAGCCCCAGGACTAGCGGGGTTTCTAGCACAGATACGCAGTATTTT	CASSPRTSGVSSTDTQYF	.	TRBV3-1	TRBJ2-3	TRBD2
TGTGCCAGCAGAACTCGGGGACAGGGCAGTTCACCCCTCCACTTT	CASRTRGQGSSPLHF	.	TRBV12-3/TRBV12-4	TRBJ1-6	TRBD1
TGTGCCAGCAGTTTAGCCTCTATCGGACAGGTTTACAATGAGCAGTTCTTC	CASSLASIGQVYNEQFF	.	TRBV27	TRBJ2-1	TRBD1
TGCGCCAGCAGTCCCCAGCGGGAGCGAGCAGATACGCAGTATTTT	CASSPQRERADTQYF	.	TRBV23-1	TRBJ2-3	TRBD2
TGCAGTGCTAGACTTGGGCAGCAGTTCTTC	CSARLGQQFF	.	TRBV20-1	TRBJ2-1	.
TGTGCCAGCACCTTAGGTGCGACTGGGGGGTTCTTC	CASTLGATGGFF	.	TRBV7-2	TRBJ2-1	.
TGTGCCAGCAGTTTTACAGTGCAAGAGACCCAGTACTTC	CASSFTVQETQYF	.	TRBV12-3/TRBV12-4	TRBJ2-5	.
TGTGCCAGCAGCTTAGAACGGATTAACTATGGCTACACCTTC	CASSLERINYGYTF	.	TRBV7-2	TRBJ1-2	.
TGCAGCGCTGGACAGGGGAACACCATATATTTT	CSAGQGNTIYF	.	TRBV29-1	TRBJ1-3	TRBD1
TGCAGTGCTAGTACCCTGGCAGGGAAATCCTACGAGCAGTACTTC	CSASTLAGKSYEQYF	.	TRBV20-1	TRBJ2-7	.
TGTGCTAGCAGCTCGGACAGCAAGTACCAAGAGACCCAGTACTTC	CASSSDSKYQETQYF	.	TRBV5-6	TRBJ2-5	.
TGCGCCAGCAGCTTACCGGGACAGGGGACCTACGAGCAGTACTTC	CASSLPGQGTYEQYF	.	TRBV5-1	TRBJ2-7	TRBD1
TGTGCCAGCAGTTTTCCTAGCGGGGGAGTGGAGACCCAGTACTTC	CASSFPSGGVETQYF	.	TRBV12-3/TRBV12-4	TRBJ2-5	TRBD2
TGTGCCAGCAGCAAAAGTTCGTCCACCGGGGAGCTGTTTTTT	CASSKSSSTGELFF	.	TRBV7-9	TRBJ2-2	.
TGTGCCAGCAGTTATGGGGCCTCAGGGGGGAGCTCCTACGAGCAGTACTTC	CASSYGASGGSSYEQYF	.	TRBV6-5	TRBJ2-7	.
TGTGCCAGCGGGGTGGACGATACGCAGTATTTT	CASGVDDTQYF	.	TRBV28	TRBJ2-3	.
TGTGCCAGCTCATCGGGGATTCAAGAGACCCAGTACTTC	CASSSGIQETQYF	.	TRBV18	TRBJ2-5	.
TGTGCCAGCAGTTCGCCGGGACAGGCGTACAATGAGCAGTTCTTC	CASSSPGQAYNEQFF	.	TRBV28	TRBJ2-1	TRBD1
TGTGCCAGCAGCTATGACTACGAGCAGTACTTC	CASSYDYEQYF	.	TRBV7-2	TRBJ2-7	.
TGTGCCAGCAGCCAAGCCGAAACTGAAGCTTTCTTT	CASSQAETEAFF	.	TRBV3-1	TRBJ1-1	.
TGTGCCAGCACCCTAGGGTTCGGGAGCACAGATACGCAGTATTTT	CASTLGFGSTDTQYF	few	TRBV27	TRBJ2-3	.
TGTGCCAGCAGCCGAGTCACACAGGCTGGGGCCAACGTCCTGACTTTC	CASSRVTQAGANVLTF	.	TRBV28	TRBJ2-6	.
TGTGCCAGCAGCTCACGACAGTCGAGCTCTGGAAACACCATATATTTT	CASSSRQSSSGNTIYF	.	TRBV11-2	TRBJ1-3	.
TGTGCCAGCAGTTACCCGAGGTCTGGGCAGCCCCAGCATTTT	CASSYPRSGQPQHF	.	TRBV6-6	TRBJ1-5	.
TGCAGTGCTGCCCAGAGGGGAGCGGGGATTAAAGAGACCCAGTACTTC	CSAAQRGAGIKETQYF	once	TRBV20-1	TRBJ2-5	TRBD2